A selection of T cell receptor beta chains follows, all from one sample in a study of T cells expressing NK-cell markers. TCRdb re-called the 5' RACE reads, yielding one record per CDR3 amino acid sequence without DNA. The sample table sets out more than 250,000 distinct CDR3 sequences. The specimen was blood T cells: a sorted CD56 or NKG2C T cell subset, CD4+ or CD8+ T cells, or bulk PBMC T cells (not recorded which). The source is a man aged 18-30 years in good health. CDR3s include the opening cysteine and the closing phenylalanine or tryptophan.

>TRBJ2-4|TRBV5-1
CASSRLLKDIQYF
>TRBJ1-5|TRBV30
CAWSISSDQPQHF
>TRBJ2-3|TRBV4-2
CASSLPGGAGDTQYF
>TRBJ1-2|TRBV12-3/TRBV12-4
CASSLAGSGGYTF
>TRBJ2-2|TRBV7-9
CASTPAGVLTGELFF
>TRBJ1-1|TRBV12-3/TRBV12-4
CASSPSPGETEAFF
>TRBJ2-1|TRBV7-2
CASSYLPSGKNNEQFF
>TRBJ2-3|TRBV12-3/TRBV12-4
CASSPSDRGTDTQYF
>TRBJ2-1|TRBV11-2
CASSFQTLGLFF
>TRBJ1-6|TRBV12-3/TRBV12-4
CASSLGSHNSPLHF
>TRBJ2-1|TRBV24-1
CATSLGTTYNEQFF
>TRBJ2-3|TRBV5-4
CASSSARDPTDTQYF
>TRBJ2-2|TRBV18
CASSPGLAGGTGELFF
>TRBJ2-7|TRBV5-1
CACSIGGSSYEQYF
>TRBJ2-1|TRBV24-1
CATSERTGVKFF
>TRBJ2-1|TRBV5-1
CASSLDGQRYEQFF
>TRBJ2-1|TRBV20-1
CSARGRAFLYNEQFF
>TRBJ2-1|TRBV7-9
CASSLLVRNEQFF
>TRBJ2-7|TRBV20-1
CSARAGETYEQYF
>TRBJ2-1|TRBV7-2
CASSPRRSSSYNEQFF
>TRBJ2-1|TRBV29-1
CSVESWGQTEQFF
>TRBJ2-2|TRBV11-2
CASRGRWVGELFF
>TRBJ1-4|TRBV20-1
CSAHNATNEKLFF
>TRBJ2-7|TRBV5-8
CASSSTGAESLAGVYEQYF
>TRBJ2-4|TRBV3-1
CASSQDHRSKNIQYF
>TRBJ2-7|TRBV30
CAWSPLGLANEQYF
>TRBJ2-7|TRBV20-1
CSASPGTSGSQYF
>TRBJ2-1|TRBV19
CASSGAVQSSYNEQFF
>TRBJ1-5|TRBV25-1
CASRGQGLNQPQHF
>TRBJ2-2|TRBV30
CAWSVLGRLARAGELFF
>TRBJ2-1|TRBV7-2
CASSRTGLAAYNEQFF
>TRBJ2-7|TRBV4-3
CASSQELTSFEQYF
>TRBJ2-1|TRBV10-3
CAISRLAGAEQFF
>TRBJ2-3|TRBV11-2
CASSFHSQIADTQYF
>TRBJ1-3|TRBV20-1
CSARDPWDSQGPNTIYF
>TRBJ2-3|TRBV20-1
CSATRGNSPQDTQYF
>TRBJ1-5|TRBV18
CASSLFPGTRSNQPQHF
>TRBJ2-7|TRBV18
CASSPTDISYEQYF
>TRBJ2-5|TRBV20-1
CSARDLTSGTQETQYF
>TRBJ2-5|TRBV20-1
CSRQPGGETQYF
>TRBJ2-3|TRBV5-1
CASTRQGTPNSGDTQYF
>TRBJ1-5|TRBV28
CASRVRLQPQHF
>TRBJ2-6|TRBV20-1
CSARGGTRSGANVLTF
>TRBJ1-3|TRBV6-1
CASAWGRDSGNTIYF
>TRBJ1-4|TRBV10-3
CAVGGEGDEKLFF
>TRBJ2-3|TRBV10-3
CAIRQPGQPTDTQYF
>TRBJ1-2|TRBV20-1
CSARDRGYGYTF
>TRBJ2-1|TRBV7-6
CASSLVGAYNEQFF
>TRBJ1-4|TRBV6-5
CASSSFDSGGEKLFF
>TRBJ1-2|TRBV18
CASSPSSDSGYTF
>TRBJ2-1|TRBV7-2
CASSLLRKPQFF
>TRBJ2-7|TRBV24-1
CATSDSTRTGAYEQYF
>TRBJ2-4|TRBV20-1
CSGGLAGIAKNIQYF
>TRBJ2-5|TRBV11-2
CASSLVRAGETQYF